Presented here are 22 T cell receptor beta chains from one specimen sequenced in a study of STAT5B mutations in CD4+ large granular lymphocyte leukemia. Repertoires were generated with immunoSEQ multiplex PCR, while TCRdb's copy carries only in-frame clones and drops some. The table shows 1,500 to 2,000 clones, with more than 60% occurring only once. The specimen was PBMCs. These receptors all come from a woman in her 70s with CD4+ T-cell large granular lymphocyte leukemia.

The V and J genes are TRBV11-2 and TRBJ1-1; no clear D. Germline-derived CDR1 and CDR2 are SGHAT and FQNNGV. Trimming left V 1 base short and J 1 base short, with 4 bases between. The CDR3 has 13 residues. CDR3 sequence reads: CASSLAENTEAFF. CDR3 nucleotide sequence: TGTGCCAGCAGCTTAGCAGAGAACACTGAAGCTTTCTTT.

The genes are TRBV19 and TRBJ1-5, with 7 bases that match TRBD1. With 5 bases clipped from V and 4 bases from J, the junction kept 5 bases outside the gene matches. The CDR3 sequence is 14 residues long. Germline V gene data show CDR1 as LNHDA and CDR2 as SQIVND (reference sequence). As DNA, the CDR3 is TGTGCCAGTAGTGCGGGACAGCGAAATCAGCCCCAGCATTTT. Translated, it gives CASSAGQRNQPQHF.

This sequence joins TRBV30 and TRBJ2-2; D is possibly TRBD1 (6 bases). Trimming took off 5 bases at V and 7 bases at J, with 11 bases between the two ends. The CDR3 totals 12 residues. Germline assignment: CDR1 GTSNPN and CDR2 SVGIG (reference sequence). DNA of the CDR3: TGTGCCTGGGCTAGACAGGTCGGGGAGCTGTTTTTT. Translation gives CAWARQVGELFF.

V usage is TRBV2 and J usage is TRBJ2-1; D is ambiguous. V lost 4 bases, J lost 6 bases, and 10 bases lay in between. From germline, CDR1 is SNHLY and CDR2 FYNNEI. The CDR3 loop spans 13 amino acids. The CDR3 DNA follows: TGTGCCAGCAGTGCCCGACTGGGCAATGAGCAGTTCTTC. This encodes CASSARLGNEQFF.

The V call is TRBV29-1, the J call TRBJ2-3, with TRBD2 matching over 10 bases. The CDR3 extends over 15 amino acids. Per germline, CDR1 SQVTM and CDR2 ANQGSEA. The J segment lost 3 bases and the V segment lost 3 bases, leaving 6 bases of the junction unmatched. The CDR3 here is CSVDGLAGVTDTQYF. The CDR3 DNA sequence: TGCAGCGTTGACGGCCTAGCGGGAGTGACAGATACGCAGTATTTT.

This chain links TRBV7-3 with TRBJ2-1, with 11 bases fitting TRBD2. Germline lookup yields CDR1 SGHTA and CDR2 FQGTGA. V gave up 2 bases and J gave up 6 bases; unmatched junction bases: 0. The CDR3 contains 14 residues. CDR3 sequence reads: CASSLLAGGNEQFF. The CDR3 nucleotides read TGTGCCAGCAGCTTACTAGCGGGAGGCAATGAGCAGTTCTTC.

The chain carries TRBV6-4 and TRBJ2-6; D remains ambiguous. This CDR3 spans 18 amino acids. Trimming cost V 5 bases and J 5 bases, with 22 bases left between them. Germline V CDR1 and CDR2: MRHNA, SNTAGT. The CDR3 DNA follows: TGTGCCAGCAGTTCCCCTAACACACGACAAAGTCGGGCCAACGTCCTGACTTTC. Translating it yields CASSSPNTRQSRANVLTF.

The rearrangement uses TRBV2 and TRBJ2-1; 10 nucleotides align to TRBD1. In germline, CDR1 is SNHLY, CDR2 FYNNEI. With 6 bases clipped from V and 5 bases from J, the junction kept 7 bases outside the gene matches. This CDR3 has 15 amino acids. The CDR3 DNA follows: TGTGCCAGCAGGAGACGGGACAGGGGCAACAATGAGCAGTTCTTC. Protein: CASRRRDRGNNEQFF. The whole variable domain, remainder taken from reference TRBV2 and TRBJ2-1, is EPEVTQTPSHQVTQMGQEVILRCVPISNHLYFYWYRQILGQKVEFLVSFYNNEISEKSEIFDDQFSVERPDGSNFTLKIRSTKLEDSAMYFCASRRRDRGNNEQFFGPGTRLTVL.

The chain carries TRBV7-6 and TRBJ1-3, with unresolved D. Trimming stripped 0 bases from V and 0 bases from J, with 6 bases between. Germline-derived CDR1 and CDR2 are SGHVS and FNYEAQ. This CDR3 is built from 15 residues. CDR3 protein: CASSLAQSSGNTIYF. CDR3 sequence (DNA): TGTGCCAGCAGCTTAGCACAGAGCTCTGGAAACACCATATATTTT.

The J gene is TRBJ1-6, the V gene TRBV7-9, with D possibly matching TRBD1 (5 bases). The CDR3 contains 14 residues. Trimming cost V 5 bases and J 7 bases, with 12 bases left between them. Germline V gives CDR1 SEHNR, CDR2 FQNEAQ (reference sequence). The CDR3 sequence is CASSREGLNSPLHF. CDR3 sequence (DNA): TGTGCCAGCAGCCGGGAGGGACTCAATTCACCCCTCCACTTT.

The chain links TRBV11-2 to TRBJ1-2, with 8 bases lining up with TRBD1. V trimming: 1 base; J trimming: 7 bases; junction bases outside the gene matches: 11. The germline V gene encodes CDR1 SGHAT and CDR2 FQNNGV. CDR3 size: 16 residues. The CDR3 bases are TGTGCCAGCAGCTTAGCGAGTGTGCAGGGGGCGGCTGGCTACACCTTC. Its translation is CASSLASVQGAAGYTF.

The genes are TRBV5-1 and TRBJ1-6; 7 nucleotides line up with TRBD1. CDR1 and CDR2 (germline): SGHRS, YFSETQ. V was clipped by 1 base and J by 4 bases; unmatched bases: 11. This CDR3 contains 18 residues. This chain's CDR3 is CASSLWKTGAEYNSPLHF. The DNA for the CDR3 is TGCGCCAGCAGCTTGTGGAAAACAGGGGCCGAGTATAATTCACCCCTCCACTTT. The full variable domain, rest sourced from reference TRBV5-1 and TRBJ1-6, is KAGVTQTPRYLIKTRGQQVTLSCSPISGHRSVSWYQQTPGQGLQFLFEYFSETQRNKGNFPGRFSGRQFSNSRSEMNVSTLELGDSALYLCASSLWKTGAEYNSPLHFGNGTRLTVT.

This clone was detected a few times. The chain uses TRBV29-1 and TRBJ2-7, with D tentatively TRBD2 (6 bases). CDR1 and CDR2 from the germline V gene are SQVTM and ANQGSEA. The V and J ends lost 4 bases and 7 bases respectively, with 14 bases between them. CDR3 length equals 12 residues. In nucleotides, the CDR3 is TGCAGCGTTGGGGTTAATGGGAGGGAGCAGTACTTC. Protein sequence: CSVGVNGREQYF.

The chain has TRBV27 and TRBJ2-7; no clear D. V gave up 2 bases and J gave up 5 bases, with 19 bases separating them. Germline V lookup: CDR1 MNHEY, CDR2 SMNVEV (reference sequence). The CDR3 is 16 amino acids. The CDR3 DNA is TGTGCCAGCAGTTTAAGCCCGCGATTAGAACAAAACGAGCAGTACTTC. Translated: CASSLSPRLEQNEQYF.

This chain links TRBV5-8 with TRBJ1-1; D is perhaps TRBD1 (6 bases). V lost 4 bases to trimming and J lost 8 bases, with 21 bases between them. CDR1 and CDR2 (germline): SGHTS, YDEGEE. CDR3 length: 15 residues. For the CDR3, the DNA is TGTGCCAGCAGCCCTATTACGACAGGACGTGGCGAAGCTTTCTTT. Translating it yields CASSPITTGRGEAFF. Supplemented by reference TRBV5-8 and TRBJ1-1, the full variable domain reads EAGVTQSPTHLIKTRGQQATLRCSPISGHTSVYWYQQALGLGLQFLLWYDEGEERNRGNFPPRFSGRQFPNYSSELNVNALELEDSALYLCASSPITTGRGEAFFGQGTRLTVV.

The chain couples TRBV2 to TRBJ1-4; D gene ambiguous. Per germline, CDR1 SNHLY and CDR2 FYNNEI. The CDR3 is made up of 15 amino acids. V lost 2 bases and J 5 bases, leaving 12 bases between the germline ends. The chain's CDR3 is CASSERNAGNEKLFF. The CDR3 DNA reads as TGTGCCAGCAGTGAAAGAAATGCAGGCAATGAAAAACTGTTTTTT.

This rearrangement joins TRBV6-6 to TRBJ1-1; D ambiguous. The V gene's germline CDR1 is MNHNY and CDR2 SVGAGI (reference sequence). Trimming shortened V by 0 bases and J by 10 bases, and 12 bases separated the two germline ends. This CDR3 has 13 residues. The CDR3 loop reads CASSYSEGSGAFF. The DNA for the CDR3 is TGTGCCAGCAGTTACTCTGAAGGGTCAGGAGCTTTCTTT.

The genes are TRBV15 and TRBJ1-2; TRBD1 aligns across 8 bases. V lost 5 bases and J lost 4; bases outside the gene matches: 6. The germline V gene encodes CDR1 LNHNV and CDR2 YYDKDF (reference sequence). CDR3 length: 14 amino acids. Here the CDR3 DNA reads TGTGCCACCAGCCGGGGCGGACAGGGCTATGGCTACACCTTC. Translating it yields CATSRGGQGYGYTF.

J is TRBJ1-1 and V is TRBV7-3; D gene uncertain. Germline assignment: CDR1 SGHTA and CDR2 FQGTGA. Trimming shortened V by 1 base and J by 0 bases, and 3 bases separated the two germline ends. The CDR3 runs 13 residues. In DNA form, the CDR3 reads TGTGCCAGCAGCTTAAGCGTGAACACTGAAGCTTTCTTT. Its protein is CASSLSVNTEAFF. The whole variable domain, filled in from reference TRBV7-3 and TRBJ1-1, reads GAGVSQTPSNKVTEKGKYVELRCDPISGHTALYWYRQSLGQGPEFLIYFQGTGAADDSGLPNDRFFAVRPEGSVSTLKIQRTERGDSAVYLCASSLSVNTEAFFGQGTRLTVV.

This clone showed up just once. The chain is built from TRBV10-1 and TRBJ2-3; the match to TRBD2 covers 7 bases. After removal of 8 bases from V and 1 base from J, the junction contained 21 bases not matched to a gene. This CDR3 comprises 19 residues. Germline-derived CDR1 and CDR2 are WNHNN and SYGVQD (reference sequence). CDR3 sequence: CASVSFGLGVTGRTDTQYF. CDR3 in DNA: TGCGCCAGCGTTTCCTTTGGACTAGGCGTGACGGGTCGCACAGATACGCAGTATTTT.

The genes are TRBV6-5 and TRBJ1-2; TRBD1 matches at 7 bases. Trimming removed 5 bases from V and 9 bases from J; junction bases left unmatched: 3. Germline V gene lookup returns CDR1 MNHEY and CDR2 SVGAGI. This CDR3 has 11 residues. The CDR3, as DNA: TGTGCCAGCAGTAACAGGGGCCGCTACACCTTC. Translation gives CASSNRGRYTF.

This sequence joins TRBV20-1 and TRBJ1-2; D is possibly TRBD1 (5 bases). V was clipped by 5 bases and J by 9 bases, with 13 bases between them. CDR3 length equals 11 residues. The germline V gene has CDR1 DFQATT and CDR2 SNEGSKA (reference sequence). In DNA, the CDR3 is TGCAGTGCTGGCGGGGGAGATAGCTACACCTTC. It is translated as CSAGGGDSYTF.